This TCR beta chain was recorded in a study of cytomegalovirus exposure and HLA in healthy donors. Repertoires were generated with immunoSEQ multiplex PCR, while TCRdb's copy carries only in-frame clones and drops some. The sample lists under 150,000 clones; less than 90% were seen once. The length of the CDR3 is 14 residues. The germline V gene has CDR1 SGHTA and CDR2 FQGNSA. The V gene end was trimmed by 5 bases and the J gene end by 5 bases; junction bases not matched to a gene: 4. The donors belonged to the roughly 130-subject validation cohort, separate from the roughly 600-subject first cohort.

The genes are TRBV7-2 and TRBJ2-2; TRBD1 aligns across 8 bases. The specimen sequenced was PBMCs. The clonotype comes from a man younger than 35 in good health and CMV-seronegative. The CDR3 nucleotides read TGTGCCAGCAGCCCCAGACAGGGGACCGGGGAGCTGTTTTTT. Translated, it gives CASSPRQGTGELFF.